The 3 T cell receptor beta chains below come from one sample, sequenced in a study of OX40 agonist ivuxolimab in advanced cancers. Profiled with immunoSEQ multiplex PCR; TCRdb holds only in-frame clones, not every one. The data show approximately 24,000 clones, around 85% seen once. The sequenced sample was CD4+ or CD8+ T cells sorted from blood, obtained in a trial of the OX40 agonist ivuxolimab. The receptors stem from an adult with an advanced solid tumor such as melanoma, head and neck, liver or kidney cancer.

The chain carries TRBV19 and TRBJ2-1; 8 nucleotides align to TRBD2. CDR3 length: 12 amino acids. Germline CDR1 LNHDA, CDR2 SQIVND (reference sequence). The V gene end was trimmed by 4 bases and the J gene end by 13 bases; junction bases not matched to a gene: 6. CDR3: CASSRGLDSQFF. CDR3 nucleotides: TGTGCCAGTAGTAGGGGACTAGATAGTCAGTTCTTC.

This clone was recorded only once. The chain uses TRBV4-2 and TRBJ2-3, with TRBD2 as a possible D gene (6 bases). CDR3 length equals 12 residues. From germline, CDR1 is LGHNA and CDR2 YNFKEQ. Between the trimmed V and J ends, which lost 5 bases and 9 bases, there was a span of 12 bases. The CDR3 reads CASSLAEDTQYF. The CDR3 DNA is TGTGCCAGCAGCTTAGCGGAAGACACGCAGTATTTT.

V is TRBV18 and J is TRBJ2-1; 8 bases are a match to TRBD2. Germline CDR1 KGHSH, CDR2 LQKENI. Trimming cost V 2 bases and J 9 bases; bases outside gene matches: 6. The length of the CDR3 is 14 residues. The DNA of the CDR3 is TGTGCCAGCTCACCAAGCGGGGGCCTCGGTGAGCAGTTCTTC. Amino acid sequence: CASSPSGGLGEQFF.